This T cell receptor beta chain came from a study of blood T cells in healthy people across ages. Overall study results and limits: The study found more naive CD4+ cells and higher diversity in long-lived than aged donors. Estimates of total diversity, which came from one million sequenced T cells, were considered to be underestimates.

Turning to this clonotype: The antigen is undetermined.

Total RNA was isolated from each sample in quantities of at least 6 micrograms. Using a J-beta primer mix together with a sample-barcoded 5' primer, a second PCR was run for 7 to 11 cycles. A template-switch adaptor that had 12 random nucleotides put a tag on each cDNA molecule. TCRdb analysed the 5' RACE reads with MiXCR anew, one entry per CDR3 protein. Counted here are 850,000 to 1,300,000 distinct CDR3 sequences, 35% to 55% occurring once; the ten biggest clones make up approximately 20%. Germline V gene lookup returns CDR1 LGHDT and CDR2 YNNKEL (reference sequence). The CDR3 is 16 residues long. V dropped 5 bases and J dropped 1; count of bases not matched to a gene: 10.

Sequenced material: blood. The receptor's source is an older woman in good health. The chain recombines TRBV3-1 with TRBJ1-2; 7 bases agree with TRBD1. The CDR3 reads CASSTRPGTVNYGYTF. CDR3 bases: TGTGCCAGCAGCACTCGTCCCGGGACAGTTAACTATGGCTACACCTTC.